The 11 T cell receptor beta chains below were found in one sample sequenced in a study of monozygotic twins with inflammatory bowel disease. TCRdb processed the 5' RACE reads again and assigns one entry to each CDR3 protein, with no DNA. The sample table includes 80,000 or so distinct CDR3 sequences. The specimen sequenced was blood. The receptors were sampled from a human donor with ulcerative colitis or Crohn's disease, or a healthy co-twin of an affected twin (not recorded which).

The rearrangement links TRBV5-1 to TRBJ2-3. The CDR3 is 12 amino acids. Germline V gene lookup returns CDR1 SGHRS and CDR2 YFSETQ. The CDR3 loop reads CASSLDADTQYF.

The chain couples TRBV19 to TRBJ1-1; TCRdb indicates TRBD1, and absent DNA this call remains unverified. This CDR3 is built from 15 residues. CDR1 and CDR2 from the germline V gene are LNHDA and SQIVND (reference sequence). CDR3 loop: CASLSPGQVNTEAFF.

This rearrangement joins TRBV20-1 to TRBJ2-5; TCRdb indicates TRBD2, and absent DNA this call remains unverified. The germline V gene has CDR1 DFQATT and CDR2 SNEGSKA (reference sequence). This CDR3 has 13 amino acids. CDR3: CSASSQGGETQYF.

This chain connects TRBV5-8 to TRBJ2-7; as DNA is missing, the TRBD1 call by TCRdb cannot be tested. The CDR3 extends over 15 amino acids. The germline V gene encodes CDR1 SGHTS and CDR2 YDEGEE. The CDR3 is CASRPGQMSSYEQYF.

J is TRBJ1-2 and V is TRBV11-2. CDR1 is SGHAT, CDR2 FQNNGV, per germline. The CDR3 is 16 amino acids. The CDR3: CASSLDGSPGNYGYTF.

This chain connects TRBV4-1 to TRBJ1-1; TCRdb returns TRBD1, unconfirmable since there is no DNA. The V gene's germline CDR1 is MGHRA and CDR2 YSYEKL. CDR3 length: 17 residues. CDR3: CASSARVGGGEGTEAFF.

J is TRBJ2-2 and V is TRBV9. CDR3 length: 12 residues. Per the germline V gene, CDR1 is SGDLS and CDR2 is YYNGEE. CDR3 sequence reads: CASSTRVGELFF.

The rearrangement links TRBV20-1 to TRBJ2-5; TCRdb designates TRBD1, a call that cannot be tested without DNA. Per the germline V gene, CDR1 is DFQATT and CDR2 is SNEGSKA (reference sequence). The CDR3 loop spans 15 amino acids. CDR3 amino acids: CSARGTQRYQETQYF.

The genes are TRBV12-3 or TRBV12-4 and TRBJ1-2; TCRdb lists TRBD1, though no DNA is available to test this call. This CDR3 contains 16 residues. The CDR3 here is CASSLEDSSPSAGYTF.

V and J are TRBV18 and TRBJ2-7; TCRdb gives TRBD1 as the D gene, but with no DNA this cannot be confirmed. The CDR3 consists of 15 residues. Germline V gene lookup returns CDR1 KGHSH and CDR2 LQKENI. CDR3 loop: CASRGSRANSYEQYF.

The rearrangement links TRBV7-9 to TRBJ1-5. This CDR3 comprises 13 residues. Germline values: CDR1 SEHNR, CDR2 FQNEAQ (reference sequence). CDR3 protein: CASSLGVNQPQHF.